Listed below are T cell receptor beta chains from one sample, sequenced in a study of blood T cell repertoires in COVID-19. This table comes from immunoSEQ multiplex PCR, and its TCRdb copy is limited to in-frame clones, with some not included. The top ten hold roughly 3.5% of the sample, which has 200,000 to 300,000 clones, approximately 83% seen once. Sequenced input: PBMCs or T cells enriched from blood (not recorded which). These receptors came from a woman in her thirties or forties with acute COVID-19. CDR3s include the opening cysteine and the closing phenylalanine or tryptophan. D genes are given only for firm matches. A row's size may be missing; if present it is once, few, many or a size class.

V gene	clone size	D gene	J gene	CDR3 DNA	CDR3 protein
TRBV20-1	-	TRBD2	TRBJ2-1	TGCAGTGCTAGTAGCGGGAGGGCCTTCAATGAGCAGTTCTTC	CSASSGRAFNEQFF
TRBV6-2/TRBV6-3	-	TRBD2	TRBJ2-7	TGTGCCAGCAGTTACGCTAGCGGCTCCTACGAGCAGTACTTC	CASSYASGSYEQYF
TRBV11-3	once	TRBD1	TRBJ2-5	TGTGCCAGCAGCTTAGATGGGGCAGGGGGCACCCAGTACTTC	CASSLDGAGGTQYF
TRBV21-1	-	-	TRBJ2-2	TGTGCCAGCAGCAAAGGGGCTAGCGGGACGAACACCGGGGAGCTGTTTTTT	CASSKGASGTNTGELFF
TRBV28	-	TRBD2	TRBJ2-7	TGTGCCAGCAAAATAAGCGGGATATCCTCCCACGAGCAGTACTTC	CASKISGISSHEQYF
TRBV2	-	-	TRBJ2-1	TGTGCCACCCAAGCCGTTACCACCTACAATGAGCAGTTCTTC	CATQAVTTYNEQFF
TRBV7-9	-	-	TRBJ2-5	TGTGCCAGCACCCCGTACCAAGAGACCCAGTACTTC	CASTPYQETQYF
TRBV19	-	-	TRBJ1-1	TGTGCCAGTACCAATCAGGGGAGAGCCACTGAAGCTTTCTTT	CASTNQGRATEAFF
TRBV3-1/TRBV3-2	once	TRBD2	TRBJ2-3	TGTGCCAGCAGCCAGGGGGGGTTCCCAGATACGCAGTATTTT	CASSQGGFPDTQYF
TRBV6-6	-	TRBD2	TRBJ2-2	TGTGCCAGCAGTCGGAGGGGGACTAGCGGGAGTGGCACCGGGGAGCTGTTTTTT	CASSRRGTSGSGTGELFF
TRBV2	-	TRBD1	TRBJ2-7	TGTGCCAGCACCGCGGGGACAGGGCTCGAGCAGTACTTC	CASTAGTGLEQYF
TRBV7-3	-	-	TRBJ1-2	TGTGCCAGCAGCTTAAATATGGGGCCCCAGGAAGGCTACACCTTC	CASSLNMGPQEGYTF
TRBV5-4	-	-	TRBJ2-7	TGTGCCAGCAGCTCCGGACGGGACTACGAGCAGTACTTC	CASSSGRDYEQYF
TRBV10-1	-	TRBD1	TRBJ1-1	TGCGCCAGCAGTCGGGACAGAGTAAACACTGAAGCTTTCTTT	CASSRDRVNTEAFF
TRBV13	-	-	TRBJ2-7	TGTGCCAGCAGCTTATTTGCAGGGCTTGGCGAGCAGTACTTC	CASSLFAGLGEQYF
TRBV5-1	-	TRBD2	TRBJ2-1	TGCGCCAGCAGCTCCACCGGGACTAGCCTCCATGAGCAGTTCTTC	CASSSTGTSLHEQFF
TRBV24-1	-	-	TRBJ1-2	TGTGCCACGAGCGCGGGTTTGGGCTACACCTTC	CATSAGLGYTF
TRBV7-9	-	-	TRBJ2-7	TGTGCCAGCAGCCGGGACGCCATGGGGGGCTACGAGCAGTACTTC	CASSRDAMGGYEQYF
TRBV13	-	-	TRBJ2-6	TGTGCCAGCAGCCCCCGGGACTTCGGCTCTGGGGCCAACGTCCTGACTTTC	CASSPRDFGSGANVLTF
TRBV19	-	-	TRBJ2-7	TGTGCCAGTAGCACCTACGAGCAGTACTTC	CASSTYEQYF
TRBV2	-	-	TRBJ2-5	TGTGCCAGCAGTGCGGTAGCCCAAGAGACCCAGTACTTC	CASSAVAQETQYF
TRBV30	few	TRBD1	TRBJ2-7	TGTGCCCAAAACACCGGGACAGGGGGCCAGCAGTACTTC	CAQNTGTGGQQYF
TRBV9	-	TRBD2	TRBJ2-1	TGTGCCAGCAGCGTAGACCCCCGCGGGAGAGACAATGAGCAGTTCTTC	CASSVDPRGRDNEQFF
TRBV2	-	-	TRBJ1-1	TGTGCCAGCAGTAAAAGGACAGTAATGAACACTGAAGCTTTCTTT	CASSKRTVMNTEAFF
TRBV7-2	-	-	TRBJ2-7	TGTGCCAGCAGCTTACCAAGGGGGAACTCCTACGAGCAGTACTTC	CASSLPRGNSYEQYF
TRBV3-1/TRBV3-2	-	-	TRBJ2-7	TGTGCCAGCAGCCAACTCCGACTCCTGGGCTACGAGCAGTACTTC	CASSQLRLLGYEQYF
TRBV19	-	-	TRBJ2-1	TGTGCCAGTAGTATAGGTCGCTACAATGAGCAGTTCTTC	CASSIGRYNEQFF
TRBV28	-	TRBD1	TRBJ2-1	TGTGCCAGCAGACCCCCGGGACAGGGAGTGAATGAGCAGTTCTTC	CASRPPGQGVNEQFF
TRBV5-1	-	-	TRBJ2-7	TGCGCCAGCAGCTTGAGCACAGGGAACTACGAGCAGTACTTC	CASSLSTGNYEQYF
TRBV10-3	many	-	TRBJ2-7	TGTGCCATCAGTGAAGCGAAAGGTTCGGGGTACGAGCAGTACTTC	CAISEAKGSGYEQYF
TRBV7-8	-	TRBD2	TRBJ2-3	TGTGCCAGCAGCTTAGGGGTAGCGGGAGGCACAGATACGCAGTATTTT	CASSLGVAGGTDTQYF
TRBV10-1	few	TRBD2	TRBJ2-5	TGCGCCAGCAGTGGAGGAAGGGCGGGAGGAGAGACCCAGTACTTC	CASSGGRAGGETQYF
TRBV28	-	TRBD1	TRBJ1-1	TGTGCCAGCCTTAGTTATCAGGGGGGCTTTACTGAAGCTTTCTTT	CASLSYQGGFTEAFF
TRBV2	-	TRBD2	TRBJ2-3	TGTGCCAGCAGTGATTTTAGCGGGATCACAGATACGCAGTATTTT	CASSDFSGITDTQYF
TRBV15	-	-	TRBJ2-5	TGTGCCACCAGCGACCGAACAGGCGATGAGACCCAGTACTTC	CATSDRTGDETQYF
TRBV30	-	-	TRBJ2-3	TGTGCCTGGACTAGAGGTGTCAGGGCCGACACCCCCGATCCGTATTTT	CAWTRGVRADTPDPYF
TRBV5-1	-	-	TRBJ2-2	TGCGCCAGCAGCGTCGGTGGCGGGGAGCTGTTTTTT	CASSVGGGELFF
TRBV11-2	-	TRBD2	TRBJ2-3	TGTGCCAGCAGCCTACGTCTAGCGGGAGGGACAGATACGCAGTATTTT	CASSLRLAGGTDTQYF
TRBV3-1/TRBV3-2	-	TRBD1	TRBJ2-1	TGTGCCAGCAGCGAAAGCGGGGGACAGGGGGCGAATAATGAGCAGTTCTTC	CASSESGGQGANNEQFF
TRBV27	-	-	TRBJ2-3	TGTGCCAGCAGTTTATCGTTACAAGATACGCAGTATTTT	CASSLSLQDTQYF
TRBV29-1	-	TRBD1	TRBJ1-2	TGCAGCGTTGCCCGGGACAGGGGAAACGGCTACACCTTC	CSVARDRGNGYTF
TRBV6-5	-	-	TRBJ2-7	TGTGCCAGCGGGGGCCGGGATCACTCCTACGAGCAGTACTTC	CASGGRDHSYEQYF
TRBV24-1	-	TRBD2	TRBJ2-5	TGTGCCACCAGTGACTGGGGACTAGCGGGAGGACAGACCCAGTACTTC	CATSDWGLAGGQTQYF
TRBV6-1	-	TRBD2	TRBJ2-3	TGTGCCAGCAGTGATTCCAGCGGGAGTGTGGATACGCAGTATTTT	CASSDSSGSVDTQYF
TRBV6-1	-	-	TRBJ1-4	TGTGCCAGCAGTGAGGGGCAGGGTGGTGAAAAACTGTTTTTT	CASSEGQGGEKLFF
TRBV13	-	TRBD2	TRBJ2-1	TGTGCCAGCAGCTTATGGGGCGGGAGGGCTCTCAATGAGCAGTTCTTC	CASSLWGGRALNEQFF
TRBV28	-	-	TRBJ1-4	TGTGCCAGCAGTCCGACGACAGGAAGAAGGGAAAAACTGTTTTTT	CASSPTTGRREKLFF
TRBV19	-	-	TRBJ1-2	TGTGCCAGTAGTGCTTCGGCGGCTAACTATGGCTACACCTTC	CASSASAANYGYTF
TRBV2	few	TRBD1	TRBJ1-6	TGTGCCAGCAGTGGGGGACAGGGGCAAGGTTCACCCCTCCACTTT	CASSGGQGQGSPLHF
TRBV24-1	once	TRBD2	TRBJ2-1	TGTGCCACCAGTGATCCGACTAGCGGGAGAGTTAGTGAGCAGTTCTTC	CATSDPTSGRVSEQFF
TRBV20-1	-	-	TRBJ2-3	TGCAGTGCTAGTGATGTGTCGGGTCGGTGGACTGGGGATACGCAGTATTTT	CSASDVSGRWTGDTQYF
TRBV6-1	few	-	TRBJ2-1	TGTGCCAGCAGTGAACTTGGTGGGAGAGGTTACAATGAGCAGTTCTTC	CASSELGGRGYNEQFF
TRBV4-2	-	-	TRBJ1-3	TGTGCCAGCAGCCAATTGACGCGGGGCTCTGGAAACACCATATATTTT	CASSQLTRGSGNTIYF
TRBV7-6	-	TRBD1	TRBJ2-4	TGTGCCAGCAGCGCCTACAGGGGAAACATTCAGTACTTC	CASSAYRGNIQYF
TRBV5-1	-	TRBD1	TRBJ2-5	TGCGCCAGCAGCTTCGGACAGGGGGCCGGGGAGACCCAGTACTTC	CASSFGQGAGETQYF
TRBV3-1/TRBV3-2	-	-	TRBJ1-2	TGTGCCAGCAGCCAAGTGAAGGGGAACTATGGCTACACCTTC	CASSQVKGNYGYTF
TRBV21-1	-	-	TRBJ2-6	TGTGCCAGCAGAAGTGACGGGAAGAACAACTCTGGGGCCAACGTCCTGACTTTC	CASRSDGKNNSGANVLTF
TRBV5-1	-	-	TRBJ2-7	TGCGCCAGCAGCTCCCGCGCGGAGAGTAGTGGCGAGCAGTACTTC	CASSSRAESSGEQYF
TRBV6-5	-	TRBD1	TRBJ2-7	TGTGCCAGCAGTTACCCGGACAGGCCCACACCCTACGAGCAGTACTTC	CASSYPDRPTPYEQYF